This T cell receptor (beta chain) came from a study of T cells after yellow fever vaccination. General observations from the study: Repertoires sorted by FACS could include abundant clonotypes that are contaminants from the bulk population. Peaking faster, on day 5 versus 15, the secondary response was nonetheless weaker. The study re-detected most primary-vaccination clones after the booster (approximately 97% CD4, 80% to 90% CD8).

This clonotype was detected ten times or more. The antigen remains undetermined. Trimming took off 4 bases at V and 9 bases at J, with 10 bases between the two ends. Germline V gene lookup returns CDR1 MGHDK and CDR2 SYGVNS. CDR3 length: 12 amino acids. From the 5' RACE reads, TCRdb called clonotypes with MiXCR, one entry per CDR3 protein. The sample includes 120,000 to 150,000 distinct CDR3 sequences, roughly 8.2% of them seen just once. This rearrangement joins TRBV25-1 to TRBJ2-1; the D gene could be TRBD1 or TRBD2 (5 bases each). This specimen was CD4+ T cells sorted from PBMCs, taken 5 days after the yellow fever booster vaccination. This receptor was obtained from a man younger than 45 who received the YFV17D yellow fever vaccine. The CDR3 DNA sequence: TGTGCCAGCAGTGGGGGGAAAGGTGAGCAGTTCTTC. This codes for CASSGGKGEQFF.